These 16 T cell receptor beta chains originate from one sample sequenced in a study of OX40 agonist ivuxolimab in advanced cancers. Sequencing was performed with immunoSEQ multiplex PCR; in TCRdb, only in-frame clones are kept and a portion is missing. The sample contains 70,000 or so clones, around four fifths of which appear only once. Sequencing was performed on CD4+ or CD8+ T cells sorted from blood, taken in a trial of the OX40 agonist ivuxolimab. The receptors were sampled from an adult with an advanced solid tumor such as melanoma, head and neck, liver or kidney cancer.

The rearrangement uses TRBV28 and TRBJ1-6, with D uncertain. The CDR3 sequence is 14 residues long. Trimming stripped 3 bases from V and 6 bases from J, with 9 bases between. Germline CDR1 is MDHEN and CDR2 is SYDVKM. In nucleotides, the CDR3 is TGTGCCAGCAGTTTTACAGCCATTAATTCACCCCTCCACTTT. It codes for CASSFTAINSPLHF.

The chain carries TRBV27 and TRBJ2-2; 8 bases agree with TRBD1. Losses at the gene ends were 7 bases for V and 0 bases for J; bases not matched to a gene: 13. The germline gives CDR1 MNHEY, CDR2 SMNVEV (reference sequence). The CDR3 has 18 residues. CDR3: CASKAGTGQPANTGELFF. CDR3 sequence (DNA): TGTGCCAGCAAGGCCGGGACAGGACAACCGGCGAACACCGGGGAGCTGTTTTTT.

The rearrangement links TRBV2 to TRBJ1-1, with 7 bases matching TRBD1. The CDR3 is 14 residues long. The germline V gene has CDR1 SNHLY and CDR2 FYNNEI. V lost 5 bases, J lost 3 bases, and 6 bases stayed unmatched. CDR3 region: CASSIWGTDTEAFF. The CDR3 DNA sequence: TGTGCCAGCAGTATCTGGGGGACAGACACTGAAGCTTTCTTT.

V gene TRBV2 combines with J gene TRBJ1-1, with D uncertain. This CDR3 comprises 14 residues. V dropped 7 bases and J dropped 0 bases, with 12 bases sitting between them. CDR1 is SNHLY, CDR2 FYNNEI, per germline. CDR3 coding DNA: TGTGCCAGCATAAGGGAAGAAATGAACACTGAAGCTTTCTTT. Translation: CASIREEMNTEAFF.

The rearrangement uses TRBV5-1 and TRBJ1-3; TRBD2 might be the D (6 bases). Matching the DNA end better, TRBJ2-2 makes the J call doubtful. There are 14 residues in the CDR3. The germline V gene encodes CDR1 SGHRS and CDR2 YFSETQ. CDR3 region: CASTRLGGTGELFF. As DNA, the CDR3 is TGCGCCAGCACACGGTTGGGGGGCACCGGGGAGCTGTTTTTT.

This clone appeared a few times. This chain links TRBV28 with TRBJ2-7; the D gene is possibly TRBD1 (6 bases). Per the germline V gene, CDR1 is MDHEN and CDR2 is SYDVKM. The length of the CDR3 is 15 residues. Trimming stripped 7 bases from V and 0 bases from J, with 16 bases between. The CDR3 DNA is TGTGCCAGCACCCCTACAGGGCTGAGCTCCTACGAGCAGTACGTC. Its translation is CASTPTGLSSYEQYV.

This clone was observed once. CDR3 amino acids: CASSPGLAGALFF. CDR3 coding DNA: TGTGCCAGCAGCCCTGGACTAGCGGGGGCCCTGTTCTTC. The chain joins TRBV11-3 to TRBJ2-1; 13 bases agree with TRBD2. The CDR3 totals 13 residues. Germline loops: CDR1 SGHNT, CDR2 YENEEA. Germline trimming cut 5 bases from V and 15 bases from J; bases unmatched to any gene: 7.

The chain uses TRBV27 and TRBJ1-3; possible D gene TRBD1, 5 bases. This CDR3 contains 14 residues. The V end lost 11 bases, the J end lost 4 bases, and 18 bases lay between the germline ends. Germline assignment: CDR1 MNHEY and CDR2 SMNVEV (reference sequence). The CDR3 is CAPPLRGIGNTIYF. The CDR3 coding sequence is TGTGCCCCCCCGCTGAGGGGAATCGGAAACACCATATATTTT.

The V call is TRBV5-6, the J call TRBJ2-3, with D maybe TRBD2 (6 bases). The ends were cut back, 0 bases at V and 4 bases at J, with 12 bases in the middle. CDR1 and CDR2 (germline): SGHDT, YYEEEE. The CDR3 is 15 residues long. The DNA for the CDR3 is TGTGCCAGCAGCTTGGACGGGAGAGGAGCAGATACGCAGTATTTT. This codes for CASSLDGRGADTQYF.

V gene TRBV29-1 combines with J gene TRBJ1-2; the D gene is possibly TRBD1 (6 bases). CDR3 length equals 13 residues. Germline V gene sequence: CDR1 SQVTM, CDR2 ANQGSEA. The V and J ends lost 0 bases and 8 bases respectively, with 13 bases between them. CDR3 amino acids: CSVEDLGGHGYTF. In nucleotides, the CDR3 is TGCAGCGTTGAAGATCTGGGGGGGCACGGCTACACCTTC.

V gene TRBV19 combines with J gene TRBJ1-2, with TRBD1 matching over 10 bases. The junction had 9 bases not matched to a gene; V was cut back by 0 bases and J by 2 bases. From germline, CDR1 is LNHDA and CDR2 SQIVND (reference sequence). The CDR3 length is 18 residues. The CDR3 reads CASSIDLLGTGENYGYTF. The CDR3, as DNA: TGTGCCAGTAGTATAGATCTTTTAGGGACAGGGGAAAACTATGGCTACACCTTC.

The CDR3 loop is CAISEEGPGSSNQPQHF. As DNA, the CDR3 is TGTGCCATCAGTGAGGAAGGCCCAGGGTCTAGCAATCAGCCCCAGCATTTT. The V and J genes are TRBV10-3 and TRBJ1-5, with a weak D call TRBD1 (5 bases). CDR1 and CDR2 from the germline V gene are ENHRY and SYGVKD. CDR3 size: 17 residues. The V and J ends lost 2 bases and 0 bases respectively, with 14 bases between them.

The CDR3 DNA reads as TGTGCCAGCAGTTTCCGACTAGCATCCTTTTACAATGAGCAGTTCTTC. This translates into CASSFRLASFYNEQFF. The chain joins TRBV27 to TRBJ2-1; 7 nucleotides match TRBD2. Germline V gene lookup returns CDR1 MNHEY and CDR2 SMNVEV (reference sequence). This CDR3 spans 16 amino acids. The J segment lost 4 bases and the V segment lost 3 bases, leaving 9 bases of the junction unmatched.

V gene TRBV18 combines with J gene TRBJ2-5; D not certain. Germline assignment: CDR1 KGHSH and CDR2 LQKENI. This CDR3 comprises 12 residues. V was shortened by 4 bases and J by 2 bases, with 5 bases between the two germline ends. The CDR3 region is CASSLYQETQYF. The DNA of the CDR3 is TGTGCCAGCTCACTCTATCAAGAGACCCAGTACTTC.

This clone is a singleton in its sample. This chain connects TRBV10-3 to TRBJ1-5, with D unresolved. This CDR3 has 12 amino acids. The V end lost 11 bases, the J end lost 0 bases, and 8 bases lay between the germline ends. Germline V gene lookup returns CDR1 ENHRY and CDR2 SYGVKD. CDR3 in DNA: TGTGCCGTGGGTGATAGCAATCAGCCCCAGCATTTT. It is translated as CAVGDSNQPQHF.

This chain connects TRBV29-1 to TRBJ2-5, with D unclear. The J call may be mistaken, given a closer DNA end match to TRBJ2-7. This CDR3 has 13 amino acids. CDR1 is SQVTM and CDR2 is ANQGSEA in the germline V gene. The CDR3 loop is CSVHWVGIYEQYF. The CDR3 DNA follows: TGCAGCGTCCACTGGGTAGGAATTTACGAGCAGTACTTC.